The 14 T cell receptor beta chains below were found in one sample sequenced in a study of blood T cell repertoires in COVID-19. Data came from immunoSEQ multiplex PCR; TCRdb stores just in-frame clones and leaves some out. The sample holds about 62,000 clones; over 75% are singletons and the top ten take 18%. The sequencing sample was made of peripheral blood. The receptors were gathered from a woman aged 60-70 years with COVID-19, enrolled during active disease.

The V and J genes are TRBV11-3 and TRBJ2-1, with 8 bases that match TRBD2. Per germline, CDR1 SGHNT and CDR2 YENEEA. Unmatched junction bases numbered 18, after V lost 5 bases and J lost 9 bases. This CDR3 is built from 17 residues. The CDR3 loop is CASSQLPPGLGMAEQFF. DNA of the CDR3: TGTGCCAGCAGCCAACTCCCTCCGGGACTAGGGATGGCTGAGCAGTTCTTC.

The rearrangement links TRBV19 to TRBJ1-1; possible D gene TRBD1, 6 bases. The V end lost 6 bases, the J end lost 9 bases, and 14 bases lay between the germline ends. Germline CDR1 and CDR2: LNHDA and SQIVND (reference sequence). The CDR3 is made up of 12 amino acids. The CDR3 coding sequence is TGTGCCAGTAGCCTTACCGGGACACAAGCTTTCTTT. Translation: CASSLTGTQAFF.

The chain uses TRBV28 and TRBJ2-7, with TRBD2 as a possible D gene (5 bases). V was cut by 3 bases and J by 1 base, with 16 bases left in between. The CDR3 totals 16 residues. CDR1 is MDHEN, CDR2 SYDVKM, per germline. CDR3 in amino acids: CASSFRRGRVSYEQYF. In DNA, the CDR3 is TGTGCCAGCAGTTTTCGCCGGGGTAGGGTATCCTACGAGCAGTACTTC.

CDR3: CASSTLAGAAYNEQFF. The CDR3 DNA sequence: TGCGCCAGCAGCACTTTAGCGGGAGCGGCCTACAATGAGCAGTTCTTC. This chain uses TRBV5-1 with TRBJ2-1; TRBD2 agrees at 9 bases. Trimming took 4 bases from V and 2 from J; bases not matched to a gene: 7. CDR3 length: 16 amino acids. Germline lookup yields CDR1 SGHRS and CDR2 YFSETQ.

V and J are TRBV27 and TRBJ1-3; D possibly corresponds to TRBD1 (6 bases). The germline V gene encodes CDR1 MNHEY and CDR2 SMNVEV (reference sequence). CDR3 length: 15 residues. Deletions cut 5 bases from V and 4 bases from J, with 15 bases between. The CDR3 sequence is CASSPYQGLGNTIYF. The CDR3 coding sequence is TGTGCCAGCAGTCCCTATCAGGGGTTAGGAAACACCATATATTTT.

This chain connects TRBV15 to TRBJ2-4; 11 nucleotides agree with TRBD1. The CDR3 is made up of 16 amino acids. The germline V gene has CDR1 LNHNV and CDR2 YYDKDF (reference sequence). Trimming cost V 3 bases and J 8 bases; bases outside gene matches: 9. The chain's CDR3 is CATSRPPGTGGYIQYF. DNA of the CDR3: TGTGCCACCAGCAGGCCCCCAGGGACAGGGGGATACATTCAGTACTTC. Full variable domain (outside the CDR3, taken from reference TRBV15 and TRBJ2-4): DAMVIQNPRYQVTQFGKPVTLSCSQTLNHNVMYWYQQKSSQAPKLLFHYYDKDFNNEADTPDNFQSRRPNTSFCFLDIRSPGLGDTAMYLCATSRPPGTGGYIQYFGAGTRLSVL.

This chain joins TRBV5-1 and TRBJ1-5; the match to TRBD1 covers 12 bases. J gave up 3 bases and V 3 bases, and 4 bases lay outside the gene matches. The germline V gene has CDR1 SGHRS and CDR2 YFSETQ. The CDR3 extends over 16 amino acids. The CDR3 DNA reads as TGCGCCAGCAGCTGGGGGACAGGGGGCGTCAATCAGCCCCAGCATTTT. It codes for CASSWGTGGVNQPQHF. The whole variable domain, filled in from reference TRBV5-1 and TRBJ1-5, reads KAGVTQTPRYLIKTRGQQVTLSCSPISGHRSVSWYQQTPGQGLQFLFEYFSETQRNKGNFPGRFSGRQFSNSRSEMNVSTLELGDSALYLCASSWGTGGVNQPQHFGDGTRLSIL.

The chain employs TRBV7-2 and TRBJ2-1; TRBD1 agrees at 9 bases. The CDR3 is made up of 15 amino acids. In germline, CDR1 is SGHTA, CDR2 FQGNSA. V shed 2 bases, J shed 7 bases, and the junction held 6 bases outside the gene matches. The CDR3 bases are TGTGCCAGCAGCTTATCGGGACAGGGACCTAATGAGCAGTTCTTC. This gives the protein CASSLSGQGPNEQFF.

This clone qualifies as medium-sized. The chain is built from TRBV6-5 and TRBJ1-1; 7 bases fit TRBD1. V was clipped by 6 bases and J by 0 bases; unmatched bases: 7. Germline V gene sequence: CDR1 MNHEY, CDR2 SVGAGI. CDR3 size: 15 residues. CDR3 nucleotides: TGTGCCAGCAGACTTACAGGGGTTGTGAACACTGAAGCTTTCTTT. It specifies CASRLTGVVNTEAFF.

The chain carries TRBV30 and TRBJ1-4; 8 bases agree with TRBD1. CDR1 and CDR2 from the germline V gene are GTSNPN and SVGIG (reference sequence). The CDR3 consists of 16 residues. The V and J ends lost 2 bases and 7 bases, in that order; junction bases with no gene match: 12. The CDR3 loop is CAWSPLRTGKGEKLFF. The CDR3, as DNA: TGTGCCTGGAGTCCCCTGCGGACAGGGAAGGGTGAAAAACTGTTTTTT.

The DNA of the CDR3 is TGTGCCAGCAGCTTATTAGGCGGTACCTACAATGAGCAGTTCTTC. Protein product: CASSLLGGTYNEQFF. The chain has TRBV11-3 and TRBJ2-1; the D is unclear. This CDR3 region has 15 residues. Germline CDR1 SGHNT, CDR2 YENEEA. V was trimmed by 2 bases and J by 2 bases, leaving 10 bases between them.

This rearrangement joins TRBV5-1 to TRBJ1-1; D possibly corresponds to TRBD1 (5 bases). Trimming pared 4 bases from V and 5 bases from J, leaving 18 bases between. Per the germline V gene, CDR1 is SGHRS and CDR2 is YFSETQ. This CDR3 is built from 15 residues. The CDR3 region has the DNA TGCGCCAGCAGCCGAACTGGAGGGGTAGGGACTGAAGCTTTCTTT. Its translation: CASSRTGGVGTEAFF.

Written as DNA, the CDR3 is TGTGCCAGCAGCGAGACAGGGACTGGAAACACCATATATTTT. Encoded protein: CASSETGTGNTIYF. J is TRBJ1-3 and V is TRBV9; 7 nucleotides align to TRBD1. The CDR3 contains 14 residues. Trimming took 3 bases from V and 2 from J; bases not matched to a gene: 2. CDR1 is SGDLS, CDR2 YYNGEE, per germline. Together with reference TRBV9 and TRBJ1-3, the CDR3 gives the full variable domain: DSGVTQTPKHLITATGQRVTLRCSPRSGDLSVYWYQQSLDQGLQFLIQYYNGEERAKGNILERFSAQQFPDLHSELNLSSLELGDSALYFCASSETGTGNTIYFGEGSWLTVV.

The V gene is TRBV5-4, the J gene TRBJ2-3; perhaps TRBD2 as D (5 bases). With 0 bases removed from V and 2 bases from J, the gap between germline ends came to 10 bases. The CDR3 runs 15 residues. Per germline, CDR1 SGHNT and CDR2 YYREEE (reference sequence). The chain's CDR3 is CASSLDSEATDTQYF. CDR3 DNA: TGTGCCAGCAGCTTGGATAGCGAGGCCACAGATACGCAGTATTTT. Using reference TRBV5-4 and TRBJ2-3 for the parts outside the CDR3, the full variable domain is ETGVTQSPTHLIKTRGQQVTLRCSSQSGHNTVSWYQQALGQGPQFIFQYYREEENGRGNFPPRFSGLQFPNYSSELNVNALELDDSALYLCASSLDSEATDTQYFGPGTRLTVL.